This T cell receptor beta chain originates from a study of cytomegalovirus exposure and HLA in healthy donors. Germline V CDR1 and CDR2: SGHDN, FVKESK. Trimming at V came to 1 base and at J to 9 bases, leaving 9 bases not matched to a gene. The CDR3 runs 16 residues. With 60 Vbeta and 13 Jbeta primers, the PCR was carried out. Only in-frame clones appear in the TCRdb table, and some are missing; sequencing was by immunoSEQ multiplex PCR. The profile covers about 130,000 clones, with approximately 84% appearing a single time and approximately 4% taken by the ten largest. Sequencing was done on a sample of PBMCs. This sequence joins TRBV14 and TRBJ2-7, with 13 positions matching TRBD2. The clonotype comes from a man in his late teens or twenties in good health and CMV-seropositive. CDR3 nucleotide sequence: TGTGCCAGCAGCCAAGGACGATTAGGGACTAGCGGGGTGCAGTACTTC. As protein: CASSQGRLGTSGVQYF.